Below are 9 T cell receptor beta chains sequenced from a single sample in a study of blood T cell repertoires in COVID-19 (dated by TCRdb to the early 2020s). Library preparation was by the immunoSEQ multiplex PCR assay. The clones in this table, taken by TCRdb from immuneACCESS, are in-frame only. Not every clone is retained; where verified, under half of the shortfall comes from an unresolved V gene, and the cause of the rest is unknown. The table for this sample lists under 150,000 clones; 84% of them were counted only once. The ten most abundant clones make up more than 4.5% of the sample. Sequencing was done on a sample of PBMCs or T cells enriched from blood (not recorded which). The receptors here all came from a woman in her forties or fifties who had been exposed to COVID-19.

The chain has TRBV11-2 and TRBJ2-7; TRBD1 matches 7 bases. Germline trimming cut 4 bases from V and 3 bases from J; bases unmatched to any gene: 6. Germline V lookup: CDR1 SGHAT, CDR2 FQNNGV. The CDR3 consists of 14 residues. DNA for the CDR3: TGTGCCAGCAGCTCCTACAGGGGACGCTACGAGCAGTACTTC. The encoded protein is CASSSYRGRYEQYF.

The rearrangement links TRBV9 to TRBJ2-2, with 8 bases lining up with TRBD2. Germline CDR1 and CDR2: SGDLS and YYNGEE. Losses at the gene ends were 6 bases for V and 4 bases for J; bases not matched to a gene: 5. The CDR3 length is 14 residues. CDR3 in DNA: TGTGCCAGCACCGCGGGGGGAGTCACCGGGGAGCTGTTTTTT. Translating it yields CASTAGGVTGELFF.

V is TRBV7-8 and J is TRBJ2-7; 9 bases match TRBD1. J was trimmed by 3 bases and V by 5 bases; bases with no gene match: 8. Per germline, CDR1 SGHVS and CDR2 FQNEAQ. CDR3 length: 15 amino acids. The CDR3 reads CASSPRDRVSYEQYF. CDR3 nucleotide sequence: TGTGCCAGCAGCCCCAGGGACAGGGTGAGCTACGAGCAGTACTTC.

This chain uses TRBV9 with TRBJ1-6; 9 nucleotides agree with TRBD1. The CDR3 spans 15 residues. V lost 2 bases to trimming and J lost 9 bases; unmatched junction nucleotides: 6. Germline V gene data show CDR1 as SGDLS and CDR2 as YYNGEE. The CDR3 sequence: CASSVGGQGFSPLHF. DNA for the CDR3: TGTGCCAGCAGCGTCGGGGGACAGGGATTTTCACCCCTCCACTTT.

The chain employs TRBV7-9 and TRBJ1-2, with D perhaps matching TRBD1 (5 bases). Trimming shortened V by 2 bases and J by 2 bases, and 15 bases separated the two germline ends. Germline V CDR1 and CDR2: SEHNR, FQNEAQ (reference sequence). The CDR3 extends over 16 amino acids. Here the CDR3 DNA reads TGTGCCAGCAGCTTATGGGGGGAGGGAGTAAACTATGGCTACACCTTC. Translated: CASSLWGEGVNYGYTF. The full variable domain, completed using reference TRBV7-9 and TRBJ1-2, is DTGVSQNPRHKITKRGQNVTFRCDPISEHNRLYWYRQTLGQGPEFLTYFQNEAQLEKSRLLSDRFSAERPKGSFSTLEIQRTEQGDSAMYLCASSLWGEGVNYGYTFGSGTRLTVV.

The chain has TRBV27 and TRBJ2-3, with D unclear. Trimming left V 2 bases short and J 6 bases short, with 9 bases between. Looked up from germline, CDR1 is MNHEY and CDR2 is SMNVEV (reference sequence). This CDR3 region has 13 residues. The CDR3 bases are TGTGCCAGCAGTTTAAGCTTCCGGGATACGCAGTATTTT. Translation: CASSLSFRDTQYF.

This chain links TRBV15 with TRBJ2-1; D possibly corresponds to TRBD2 (6 bases). Germline loops: CDR1 LNHNV, CDR2 YYDKDF (reference sequence). V was cut by 5 bases and J by 0 bases, with 23 bases left in between. CDR3 size: 19 residues. CDR3 DNA sequence: TGTGCCACCAGCGACTCCCTAGGGACTGCAACAATCTCCTACAATGAGCAGTTCTTC. This codes for CATSDSLGTATISYNEQFF.

V gene TRBV18 combines with J gene TRBJ2-1; 9 positions match TRBD2. Germline CDR1 is KGHSH and CDR2 is LQKENI. CDR3 length: 15 residues. After removal of 3 bases from V and 7 bases from J, the junction contained 7 bases not matched to a gene. CDR3 protein: CASSPGGRARNEQFF. In DNA form, the CDR3 reads TGTGCCAGCTCACCGGGCGGGAGGGCCCGGAATGAGCAGTTCTTC.

The J gene is TRBJ2-3, the V gene TRBV21-1; TRBD1 reflects the table's D call only, with no check against the DNA. TRBV21-1 is given as a pseudogene. The CDR3 sequence is 16 residues long. This chain's CDR3 is CASSKPRDREADTQYF. The CDR3, as DNA: TGTGCCAGCAGCAAACCCCGGGACAGGGAGGCAGATACGCAGTATTTT.